These 31 T cell receptor beta chains were all obtained from the same sample, sequenced in a study of cytotoxic CD8 clonotypes in ibrutinib-treated CLL. The assay was immunoSEQ multiplex PCR, and TCRdb's table has in-frame clones only and misses some. The sample lists approximately 92,000 clones, roughly three quarters occurring once. The sample was PBMCs, taken after 24 months of ibrutinib treatment. Source of these receptors: a human donor with chronic lymphocytic leukemia.

This clone has more than one count but fewer than ten. The chain combines TRBV4-2 with TRBJ1-3, with D maybe TRBD1 (6 bases). V shed 0 bases and J shed 1 base, with 10 bases lying between them. Per germline, CDR1 LGHNA and CDR2 YNFKEQ. The length of the CDR3 is 16 residues. CDR3 DNA sequence: TGTGCCAGCAGCCAAGATCCGGGGGCGTCTGGAAACACCATATATTTT. Amino acids: CASSQDPGASGNTIYF.

In its sample, this clone was seen once. This chain joins TRBV7-9 and TRBJ1-2, with 7 bases fitting TRBD1. V dropped 5 bases and J dropped 4; count of bases not matched to a gene: 10. Germline V gives CDR1 SEHNR, CDR2 FQNEAQ (reference sequence). The CDR3 spans 15 residues. The CDR3 DNA sequence: TGTGCCAGCAGCCCTGACAGGGCCTCCTTCTATGGCTACACCTTC. This encodes CASSPDRASFYGYTF.

The chain employs TRBV4-1 and TRBJ1-5; the D is unclear. CDR3 length equals 15 residues. V lost 5 bases and J 5 bases, leaving 16 bases between the germline ends. Germline V gene sequence: CDR1 MGHRA, CDR2 YSYEKL. DNA of the CDR3: TGCGCCAGCAGCTTAAACCCCGGGTCTGATCAGCCCCAGCATTTT. This sequence encodes CASSLNPGSDQPQHF.

V usage is TRBV7-9 and J usage is TRBJ1-5; no clear D gene. V was shortened by 0 bases and J by 0 bases, with 6 bases between the two germline ends. Germline V lookup: CDR1 SEHNR, CDR2 FQNEAQ (reference sequence). The CDR3 is made up of 15 amino acids. CDR3 coding DNA: TGTGCCAGCAGCTTAGCAGGTGCTAGCAATCAGCCCCAGCATTTT. It yields the protein CASSLAGASNQPQHF.

The CDR3: CASSWSLHGYTF. DNA for the CDR3: TGTGCCAGCAGTTGGTCCCTTCATGGCTACACCTTC. The chain employs TRBV5-5 and TRBJ1-2, with D uncertain. The CDR3 loop spans 12 amino acids. Germline CDR1 reads SGHKS; CDR2 reads YYEKEE (reference sequence). The ends were cut back, 5 bases at V and 6 bases at J, with 11 bases in the middle. The full variable domain, rest sourced from reference TRBV5-5 and TRBJ1-2, is DAGVTQSPTHLIKTRGQQVTLRCSPISGHKSVSWYQQVLGQGPQFIFQYYEKEERGRGNFPDRFSARQFPNYSSELNVNALLLGDSALYLCASSWSLHGYTFGSGTRLTVV.

V and J are TRBV5-1 and TRBJ2-2, with 10 bases lining up with TRBD2. The V and J ends lost 5 bases and 7 bases, in that order; junction bases with no gene match: 8. The germline gives CDR1 SGHRS, CDR2 YFSETQ. This CDR3 is built from 15 residues. Here the CDR3 DNA reads TGCGCCAGCAGTTCTAGCGGGAGAGATGGCGGGGAGCTGTTTTTT. Residues: CASSSSGRDGGELFF.

This chain joins TRBV19 and TRBJ1-1, with a weak D call TRBD1 (5 bases). With 6 bases removed from V and 6 bases from J, the gap between germline ends came to 17 bases. The CDR3 contains 14 residues. Per the germline V gene, CDR1 is LNHDA and CDR2 is SQIVND (reference sequence). The CDR3: CASRLEQAVAEAFF. The CDR3 DNA reads as TGTGCCAGTAGGCTGGAACAGGCGGTCGCTGAAGCTTTCTTT.

This sequence joins TRBV29-1 and TRBJ2-1, with TRBD1 matching over 8 bases. The CDR3 contains 17 residues. J was trimmed by 1 base and V by 4 bases; bases with no gene match: 12. Looked up from germline, CDR1 is SQVTM and CDR2 is ANQGSEA. In DNA, the CDR3 is TGCAGCGTTGTAGGCTCGGCCGGGACAGGATCCTACAATGAGCAGTTCTTC. Its translation: CSVVGSAGTGSYNEQFF.

The V gene is TRBV9, the J gene TRBJ2-4; TRBD2 agrees at 8 bases. Germline CDR1 SGDLS, CDR2 YYNGEE. Trimming cost V 0 bases and J 9 bases; bases outside gene matches: 8. The CDR3 covers 15 residues. CDR3 residues: CASSVAGGEFGIQYF. CDR3 bases: TGTGCCAGCAGCGTAGCCGGGGGGGAGTTTGGCATTCAGTACTTC. Variable domain in full (rest from reference TRBV9 and TRBJ2-4): DSGVTQTPKHLITATGQRVTLRCSPRSGDLSVYWYQQSLDQGLQFLIQYYNGEERAKGNILERFSAQQFPDLHSELNLSSLELGDSALYFCASSVAGGEFGIQYFGAGTRLSVL.

This chain uses TRBV11-2 with TRBJ2-1, with 12 positions matching TRBD2. CDR3 length equals 14 residues. The ends lost 3 bases at V and 6 bases at J; junction bases unmatched: 0. Looked up from germline, CDR1 is SGHAT and CDR2 is FQNNGV. The CDR3 protein is CASSLGLAGNEQFF. DNA of the CDR3: TGTGCCAGCAGCTTGGGACTAGCGGGCAATGAGCAGTTCTTC.

The V gene is TRBV19, the J gene TRBJ1-2; 10 bases are shared with TRBD1. The CDR3 has 14 amino acids. With V trimmed by 4 bases and J by 4 bases, 3 bases remained unmatched. Germline CDR1 LNHDA, CDR2 SQIVND (reference sequence). Here the CDR3 reads CASSKDRGTYGYTF. CDR3 bases: TGTGCCAGTAGTAAGGACAGGGGGACCTATGGCTACACCTTC.

The chain links TRBV19 to TRBJ2-1; D possibly corresponds to TRBD2 (7 bases). Germline V gene sequence: CDR1 LNHDA, CDR2 SQIVND (reference sequence). This CDR3 comprises 14 residues. V was shortened by 5 bases and J by 6 bases, with 14 bases between the two germline ends. The CDR3 DNA is TGTGCCAGTAGTTCCGAGGGGGGGATCAATGAGCAGTTCTTC. It encodes CASSSEGGINEQFF. Full variable domain (rest looked up from reference TRBV19 and TRBJ2-1): DGGITQSPKYLFRKEGQNVTLSCEQNLNHDAMYWYRQDPGQGLRLIYYSQIVNDFQKGDIAEGYSVSREKKESFPLTVTSAQKNPTAFYLCASSSEGGINEQFFGPGTRLTVL.

The gene calls are TRBV5-1 and TRBJ2-7; TRBD2 aligns across 10 bases. Germline lookup yields CDR1 SGHRS and CDR2 YFSETQ. CDR3 length equals 15 residues. The V segment lost 4 bases and the J segment 2 bases; nucleotides outside the gene matches: 6. The CDR3 reads CASSPGLAPTYEQYF. The CDR3 DNA follows: TGCGCCAGCAGCCCGGGACTAGCGCCCACCTACGAGCAGTACTTC. The full variable domain, completed using reference TRBV5-1 and TRBJ2-7, is KAGVTQTPRYLIKTRGQQVTLSCSPISGHRSVSWYQQTPGQGLQFLFEYFSETQRNKGNFPGRFSGRQFSNSRSEMNVSTLELGDSALYLCASSPGLAPTYEQYFGPGTRLTVT.

The chain employs TRBV18 and TRBJ2-2; D is possibly TRBD1 (5 bases). V gave up 4 bases and J gave up 8 bases, with 20 bases separating them. CDR3 length equals 16 residues. The germline V gene encodes CDR1 KGHSH and CDR2 LQKENI. In DNA form, the CDR3 reads TGTGCCAGCTCACTTGGACAATCCGTTCGTGTTGGGGAGCTGTTTTTT. Protein sequence: CASSLGQSVRVGELFF.

This clone was detected only a few times. The genes are TRBV7-8 and TRBJ1-3, with D possibly matching TRBD1 (5 bases). Trimming pared 2 bases from V and 6 bases from J, leaving 11 bases between. The germline CDR1 and CDR2 sequences are SGHVS and FQNEAQ. The CDR3 is 14 residues long. The CDR3 is CASSLTRDVNTIYF. CDR3 DNA sequence: TGTGCCAGCAGCTTAACCAGGGATGTAAACACCATATATTTT.

This clone was counted a single time. The chain uses TRBV6-5 and TRBJ2-1; no definite D call. The germline V gene encodes CDR1 MNHEY and CDR2 SVGAGI. The CDR3 is made up of 14 amino acids. With 4 bases removed from V and 0 bases from J, the gap between germline ends came to 7 bases. The CDR3 sequence is CASSSPSSYNEQFF. The CDR3 DNA follows: TGTGCCAGCAGTTCCCCTTCCTCCTACAATGAGCAGTTCTTC.

This rearrangement joins TRBV7-9 to TRBJ2-5, with D possibly being TRBD2 (5 bases). The CDR3 extends over 13 amino acids. Germline V gene lookup returns CDR1 SEHNR and CDR2 FQNEAQ (reference sequence). The V end was cut by 0 bases, the J end by 4 bases, with 6 bases between. As DNA, the CDR3 is TGTGCCAGCAGCTTAGCACGGGGAGAGACCCAGTACTTC. Protein product: CASSLARGETQYF.

This clone was observed a few times. CDR3 in amino acids: CASSPSLENNYGYTF. CDR3 in DNA: TGTGCCAGCTCACCATCTCTAGAGAATAACTATGGCTACACCTTC. This chain connects TRBV18 to TRBJ1-2; no clear D. The CDR3 sequence is 15 residues long. Germline CDR1 is KGHSH and CDR2 is LQKENI. The germline V and J ends were trimmed by 2 bases and 1 base, with 11 bases remaining between them.

The chain carries TRBV18 and TRBJ1-5, with TRBD1 identical over 8 bases. The germline V gene encodes CDR1 KGHSH and CDR2 LQKENI. This CDR3 contains 15 residues. V dropped 3 bases and J dropped 4; count of bases not matched to a gene: 5. The CDR3 reads CASSPVDRVNQPQHF. DNA of the CDR3: TGTGCCAGCTCACCCGTGGACAGGGTGAATCAGCCCCAGCATTTT.

The chain uses TRBV5-1 and TRBJ2-2, with D perhaps TRBD2 (5 bases). The CDR3 totals 14 residues. Trimming removed 6 bases at V and 2 bases at J, with 11 bases between. Germline V gives CDR1 SGHRS, CDR2 YFSETQ. CDR3 in DNA: TGCGCCAGCAATGAGGGAGAAAACACCGGGGAGCTGTTTTTT. Translated: CASNEGENTGELFF. Based on the CDR3 plus reference TRBV5-1 and TRBJ2-2, the full variable domain is KAGVTQTPRYLIKTRGQQVTLSCSPISGHRSVSWYQQTPGQGLQFLFEYFSETQRNKGNFPGRFSGRQFSNSRSEMNVSTLELGDSALYLCASNEGENTGELFFGEGSRLTVL.

This clone has just one count. This chain links TRBV2 with TRBJ2-7, with 11 bases lining up with TRBD2. The ends lost 3 bases at V and 4 bases at J; junction bases unmatched: 8. From germline, CDR1 is SNHLY and CDR2 FYNNEI. The CDR3 has 16 amino acids. CDR3 bases: TGTGCCAGCAGTGATCTTCGACTAGCGGGAAGATACGAGCAGTACTTC. Its translation: CASSDLRLAGRYEQYF.

This clone has only a few counts. The rearrangement uses TRBV5-4 and TRBJ2-7; TRBD1 matches 9 bases. Trimming took 5 bases from V and 7 from J; bases not matched to a gene: 7. From germline, CDR1 is SGHNT and CDR2 YYREEE (reference sequence). The CDR3 contains 13 residues. CDR3 in amino acids: CASRLQGAGEQYF. The CDR3 DNA reads TGTGCCAGCAGGCTACAGGGGGCGGGGGAGCAGTACTTC.

Regarding this clone: One end of the junction fails to match germline, which may point to a read error. V is TRBV10-3 and J is TRBJ1-2; 7 bases align to TRBD1. This CDR3 contains 12 residues. From germline, CDR1 is ENHRY and CDR2 SYGVKD. The CDR3 here is CALSETGKGYTF. DNA of the CDR3: TGTGCCCTCAGTGAGACAGGGAAGGGCTACACCTTC.

The CDR3 is CASSYSGNRAEAFF. In nucleotides, the CDR3 is TGTGCCAGCAGTTACTCAGGAAACAGGGCTGAAGCTTTCTTT. This sequence joins TRBV6-5 and TRBJ1-1; TRBD1 is a possible D gene (6 bases). The CDR3 is made up of 14 amino acids. V lost 0 bases and J 6 bases, leaving 11 bases between the germline ends. CDR1 MNHEY and CDR2 SVGAGI come from the germline V gene.

The gene calls are TRBV18 and TRBJ2-2, with TRBD1 matching 8 bases. J gave up 4 bases and V 0 bases, and 4 bases lay outside the gene matches. The CDR3 runs 16 residues. The germline V gene has CDR1 KGHSH and CDR2 LQKENI. The DNA for the CDR3 is TGTGCCAGCTCACCACCGAACAGGGGGACCACCGGGGAGCTGTTTTTT. Amino acid sequence: CASSPPNRGTTGELFF.

V and J are TRBV18 and TRBJ1-3; 9 nucleotides match TRBD1. The CDR3 contains 16 residues. Germline V CDR1 and CDR2: KGHSH, LQKENI. With 3 bases clipped from V and 4 bases from J, the junction kept 7 bases outside the gene matches. The CDR3 bases are TGTGCCAGCTCACCGGAAACAGGGGGCGCGGGAAACACCATATATTTT. This gives the protein CASSPETGGAGNTIYF.

This clone was detected a few times. CDR3 residues: CASSLRSGVKETQYF. In nucleotides, the CDR3 is TGTGCCAGCAGTTTGCGGAGCGGGGTGAAAGAGACCCAGTACTTC. This chain connects TRBV27 to TRBJ2-5, with TRBD2 identical over 7 bases. Germline trimming cut 3 bases from V and 3 bases from J; bases unmatched to any gene: 7. CDR1 and CDR2 from the germline V gene are MNHEY and SMNVEV (reference sequence). The CDR3 covers 15 residues.

In DNA form, the CDR3 reads TGTGCCAGCAGTGGGGCTCTGGGACTAGCGGGGATTTCATCCTACGAGCAGTACTTC. Translated, it gives CASSGALGLAGISSYEQYF. This chain uses TRBV6-1 with TRBJ2-7, with 13 bases fitting TRBD2. V dropped 4 bases and J dropped 1; count of bases not matched to a gene: 13. This CDR3 comprises 19 residues. Germline-derived CDR1 and CDR2 are MNHNS and SASEGT.

This chain connects TRBV5-5 to TRBJ1-2, with unresolved D. Trimming shortened V by 4 bases and J by 3 bases, and 10 bases separated the two germline ends. Looked up from germline, CDR1 is SGHKS and CDR2 is YYEKEE (reference sequence). The CDR3 runs 13 residues. CDR3 sequence: CASSPLEDYGYTF. DNA of the CDR3: TGTGCCAGCAGCCCCTTAGAGGACTATGGCTACACCTTC.

Of note for this clone: A clone one base away is much larger, so this may be a read error. The chain employs TRBV2 and TRBJ2-5; TRBD2 is a possible D gene (6 bases). The CDR3 is made up of 16 amino acids. The germline V and J ends were trimmed by 4 bases and 4 bases, with 19 bases remaining between them. CDR1 is SNHLY and CDR2 is FYNNEI in the germline V gene. The CDR3 loop reads CASSVTGARVPETQYF. The CDR3 DNA follows: TGTGCCAGCAGTGTAACGGGAGCAAGGGTGCCAGAGACCCAGTACTTC.

This chain joins TRBV15 and TRBJ2-7; D ambiguous. The germline gives CDR1 LNHNV, CDR2 YYDKDF (reference sequence). V was pared by 1 base and J by 1 base, with 5 bases between. This CDR3 contains 13 residues. CDR3 protein: CATSRGVSYEQYF. The CDR3 bases are TGTGCCACCAGCAGAGGGGTTTCCTACGAGCAGTACTTC.